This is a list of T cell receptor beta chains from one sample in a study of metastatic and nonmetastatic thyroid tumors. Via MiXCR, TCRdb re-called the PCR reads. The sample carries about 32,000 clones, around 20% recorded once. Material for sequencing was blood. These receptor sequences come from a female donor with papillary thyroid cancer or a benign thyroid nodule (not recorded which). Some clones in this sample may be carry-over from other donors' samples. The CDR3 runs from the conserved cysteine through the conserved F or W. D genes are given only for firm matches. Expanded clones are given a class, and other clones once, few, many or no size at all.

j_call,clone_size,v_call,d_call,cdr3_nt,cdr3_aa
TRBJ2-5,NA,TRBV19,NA,TGTGCCAGTAGTATTCGCCAGGGGGAGACCCAGTACTTC,CASSIRQGETQYF
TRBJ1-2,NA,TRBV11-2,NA,TGTGCCAGCAGCTTAGTTGGGGGATCCGGGCCCATAAATGGCTACACCTTC,CASSLVGGSGPINGYTF
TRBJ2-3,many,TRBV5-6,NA,TGTGCCAGCAGCCAGAACCGGGGGGCCTCCACAGATACGCAGTATTTT,CASSQNRGASTDTQYF
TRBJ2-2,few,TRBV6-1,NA,TGTGCCGGCTCGGTTCCCGGGGGCCTGAACACCGGGGAGCTGTTTTTT,CAGSVPGGLNTGELFF
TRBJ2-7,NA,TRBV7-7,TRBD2,TGTGCCAGCAGTCCGACTAGCGGGGGCTCACTTACCTACGAGCAGTACTTC,CASSPTSGGSLTYEQYF
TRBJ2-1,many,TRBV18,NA,TGTGCCAGCTCACCGGCGCACGGGGAGGATGAGCAGTTCTTC,CASSPAHGEDEQFF
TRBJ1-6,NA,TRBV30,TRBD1,TGTGCCTGCGGACAGGGAGGTTCACCCCTCCACTTT,CACGQGGSPLHF
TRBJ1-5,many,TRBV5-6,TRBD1,TGTGCCAGCAGCCAAGGACAGGCTAATCAGCCCCAGCATTTT,CASSQGQANQPQHF
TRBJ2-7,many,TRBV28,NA,TGTGCCAGCAAGGAGGGAGCCTACGAGCAGTACTTC,CASKEGAYEQYF
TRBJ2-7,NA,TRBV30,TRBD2,TGTGCCCACCTAGGAGCGGGACCGGGGGAGCAGTACTTC,CAHLGAGPGEQYF
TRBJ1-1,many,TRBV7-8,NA,TGTGCCAGCAGCTTAGCGGGACGGGGCCGTCACTTAAACACTGAAGCTTTCTTT,CASSLAGRGRHLNTEAFF
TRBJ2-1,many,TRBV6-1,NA,TGTGCCAGCATCCCCGGGTGGGGAGGCTCCTACAATGAGCAGTTCTTC,CASIPGWGGSYNEQFF
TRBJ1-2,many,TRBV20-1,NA,TGCAGTGCTGGGAATAGGGTTGGAGGCTACACCTTC,CSAGNRVGGYTF
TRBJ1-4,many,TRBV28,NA,TGTGCCAGCAGTTTAATGGCAGGCCTCGGGGGGGGGGTACTGTTTTTT,CASSLMAGLGGGVLFF
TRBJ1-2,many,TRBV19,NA,TGTGCCACCCGACCGGAGGGAGCCCCAGAAGGCTACACCTTC,CATRPEGAPEGYTF
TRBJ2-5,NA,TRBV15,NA,TGTGCCACCAGCAGTGGAGGGGGGCACCAAGAGACCCAGTACTTC,CATSSGGGHQETQYF
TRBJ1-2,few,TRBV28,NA,TGTGCCAGTACGTCTGGGGGGAACTATGGCTACACCTTC,CASTSGGNYGYTF
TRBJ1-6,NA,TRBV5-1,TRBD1,TGCGCCAGCAGCTTGACCCAGACAGGGACCCGTTCACCCCTCCACTTT,CASSLTQTGTRSPLHF
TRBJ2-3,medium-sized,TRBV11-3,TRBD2,TGTGCCAGCAGCTTAGGGGCTAGCGGGGGGAGTACGCAGTATTTT,CASSLGASGGSTQYF
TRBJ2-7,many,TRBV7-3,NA,TGTGCCAGCAGCCCGCTGGCGAGCGGGCCCTACGAGCAGTACTTC,CASSPLASGPYEQYF
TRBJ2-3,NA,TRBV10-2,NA,TGCGCCAGCAGTGAGAGCGGCAGCTCGACAGATACGCAGTATTTT,CASSESGSSTDTQYF
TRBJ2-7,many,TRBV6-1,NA,TGTGCCAGCAGTAATACGGGTGGACTTTCCTACGAGCAGTACTTC,CASSNTGGLSYEQYF
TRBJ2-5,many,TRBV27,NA,TGTGCCAGCAGTTCCTACATCCAGGAGACCCAGTACTTC,CASSSYIQETQYF
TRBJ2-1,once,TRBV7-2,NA,TGTGCCAGCAGATCTCTAGCGAGAAGCTCCTACAATGAGCAGTTCTTC,CASRSLARSSYNEQFF
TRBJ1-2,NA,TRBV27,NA,TGTGCCAGCAGTTTATTAGGTCGGGATTTCCATGGCTACACCTTC,CASSLLGRDFHGYTF
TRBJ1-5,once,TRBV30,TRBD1,TGTGCCTCAGGACAGGGAAGGAATCAGCCCCAGCATTTT,CASGQGRNQPQHF
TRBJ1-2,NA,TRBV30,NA,TGTGCCTGGAGTTACACTTCCGATGGCTACACCTTC,CAWSYTSDGYTF
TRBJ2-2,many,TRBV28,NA,TGTGCCAGCAGCCGCGTAGGAGGCGGGGAGCTGTTTTTT,CASSRVGGGELFF
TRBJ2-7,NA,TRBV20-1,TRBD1,TGCAGTGCTAGCCGATTCCAGGGGGCGCGAGGCGAGCAGTACTTC,CSASRFQGARGEQYF
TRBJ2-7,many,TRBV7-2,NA,TGTGCCAGCAGCTTTCAGGACAGCGTTTACGAGCAGTACTTC,CASSFQDSVYEQYF
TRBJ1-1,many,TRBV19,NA,TGTGCCAGTAGTATAGATTATTCGGGGACTGCAACGACCACTGAAGCTTTCTTT,CASSIDYSGTATTTEAFF
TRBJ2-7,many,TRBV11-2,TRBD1,TGTGCCAGCAGCCGTGGGACAGAATACGAGCAGTACTTC,CASSRGTEYEQYF
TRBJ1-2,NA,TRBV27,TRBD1,TGTGCCAGCAGTTTCACAGGGGGCAGCGGCTACACCTTC,CASSFTGGSGYTF
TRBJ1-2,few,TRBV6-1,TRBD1,TGTGCCAGCAGGCCGGAGCAGGGGGCTAATGGCTACACCTTC,CASRPEQGANGYTF
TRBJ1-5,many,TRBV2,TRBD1,TGTGCCACCAGGGACAGGGCAAATCAGCCCCAGCATTTT,CATRDRANQPQHF
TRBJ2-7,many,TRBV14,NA,TGTGCCAGGGACGGGGCACTACCCTACGAGCAGTACTTC,CARDGALPYEQYF
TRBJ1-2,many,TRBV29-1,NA,TGCAGCGTTGAGGGGGACCGATATGGCTACACCTTC,CSVEGDRYGYTF
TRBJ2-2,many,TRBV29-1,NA,TGCAGCGTTGACAGGGGTGGACCCGGGGAGCTGTTTTTT,CSVDRGGPGELFF